The sequence of this T cell receptor (beta chain) was determined in a study of naive and memory T cell subsets. Two oligonucleotides, mixed equimolar, formed the beta constant-region primer covering TRBC1 and TRBC2. TCRdb itself ran the UMI-ligation and nested PCR reads through MiXCR, one entry per CDR3 protein. The sample lists about 85,000 distinct CDR3 sequences, under 15% occurring once. The CDR3 spans 11 residues. V lost 7 bases, J lost 10 bases, and 7 bases stayed unmatched. Germline lookup yields CDR1 SQVTM and CDR2 ANQGSEA. This clonotype turned up a few times. The receptor was isolated from a human donor in good health. The sequenced sample was central memory CD4+ T cells from blood. The rearrangement uses TRBV29-1 and TRBJ2-1; 7 bases fit TRBD2. The CDR3 sequence: CSATLAKEQFF. The DNA for the CDR3 is TGCAGCGCGACACTAGCGAAGGAGCAGTTCTTC.